Shown below are 23 T cell receptor beta chains from a single sample sequenced in a study of tumor-infiltrating lymphocytes in localized non-small cell lung cancer. TCRdb keeps only in-frame clones here, not all; method: immunoSEQ multiplex PCR. The data contain more than 9,500 clones, about 78% of them seen just once; the ten biggest clones take up approximately 4.2%. The sample consisted of lung tumor tissue. Every receptor here comes from a human donor with non-small cell lung cancer.

The genes are TRBV5-4 and TRBJ2-1; unclear D gene. This CDR3 has 11 amino acids. Trimming took off 0 bases at V and 8 bases at J, with 3 bases between the two ends. Germline V CDR1 and CDR2: SGHNT, YYREEE (reference sequence). CDR3 loop: CASSLAYEQFF. The CDR3 DNA is TGTGCCAGCAGCTTGGCGTATGAGCAGTTCTTC.

This chain links TRBV30 with TRBJ2-3; 10 bases are a match to TRBD2. The length of the CDR3 is 15 residues. The junction had 9 bases not matched to a gene; V was cut back by 5 bases and J by 4 bases. The germline CDR1 and CDR2 sequences are GTSNPN and SVGIG (reference sequence). The CDR3 loop reads CAWAKPLAGPDTQYF. The CDR3 DNA is TGTGCCTGGGCTAAGCCACTAGCGGGACCAGATACGCAGTATTTT.

This chain connects TRBV15 to TRBJ1-6, with D perhaps matching TRBD1 (6 bases). Germline assignment: CDR1 LNHNV and CDR2 YYDKDF (reference sequence). This CDR3 is 14 amino acids long. The ends were cut back, 3 bases at V and 7 bases at J, with 10 bases in the middle. The CDR3 nucleotides read TGTGCCACCAGCAGTCAGGGGCGGAATTCACCCCTCCACTTT. This translates into CATSSQGRNSPLHF.

This clone was detected a few times. The chain recombines TRBV6-5 with TRBJ1-2; TRBD1 agrees at 7 bases. Trimming took 2 bases from V and 8 from J; bases not matched to a gene: 5. The CDR3 has 13 residues. Germline V CDR1 and CDR2: MNHEY, SVGAGI. For the CDR3, the DNA is TGTGCCAGCAGTTACGAGGGGGCAGGAGGCTACACCTTC. Its translation is CASSYEGAGGYTF.

This chain joins TRBV27 and TRBJ2-6; no reliable D call. In germline, CDR1 is MNHEY, CDR2 SMNVEV (reference sequence). CDR3 length: 13 residues. The V end lost 6 bases, the J end lost 5 bases, and 8 bases lay between the germline ends. The CDR3, as DNA: TGTGCCAGCAGACCCCTCCGGGCCAACGTCCTGACTTTC. Its translation: CASRPLRANVLTF. The full variable domain, rest sourced from reference TRBV27 and TRBJ2-6, is EAQVTQNPRYLITVTGKKLTVTCSQNMNHEYMSWYRQDPGLGLRQIYYSMNVEVTDKGDVPEGYKVSRKEKRNFPLILESPSPNQTSLYFCASRPLRANVLTFGAGSRLTVL.

The chain employs TRBV6-5 and TRBJ2-7; D may be TRBD2 (6 bases). This CDR3 region has 15 residues. V lost 0 bases to trimming and J lost 2 bases, with 11 bases between them. The germline CDR1 and CDR2 sequences are MNHEY and SVGAGI. CDR3 protein: CASSYSAGMAYEQYF. CDR3 nucleotide sequence: TGTGCCAGCAGTTACTCGGCGGGGATGGCCTACGAGCAGTACTTC.

CDR3 DNA sequence: TGCAGCGTTGGCCGGACAGGCTCCGGGCCTGGCTACACCTTC. Amino acid sequence: CSVGRTGSGPGYTF. The chain combines TRBV29-1 with TRBJ1-2, with 7 bases identical to TRBD1. V lost 4 bases and J lost 7; bases outside the gene matches: 12. CDR1 and CDR2 (germline): SQVTM, ANQGSEA. There are 14 residues in the CDR3.

The rearrangement links TRBV30 to TRBJ1-2; possibly TRBD1 for D (5 bases). Looked up from germline, CDR1 is GTSNPN and CDR2 is SVGIG (reference sequence). Trimming took 3 bases from V and 8 from J, leaving 13 bases between them. There are 12 residues in the CDR3. The CDR3 DNA follows: TGTGCCTGGAGGGCAGACAGCAGGGGCTACACCTTC. Protein sequence: CAWRADSRGYTF.

The V and J genes are TRBV19 and TRBJ1-3, with D uncertain. The CDR3 covers 15 residues. The germline CDR1 and CDR2 sequences are LNHDA and SQIVND (reference sequence). The germline V and J ends were trimmed by 2 bases and 0 bases, with 8 bases remaining between them. CDR3 in DNA: TGTGCCAGTAGTATAAACGCCAACTCTGGAAACACCATATATTTT. It yields the protein CASSINANSGNTIYF.

This clone was recorded only once. The chain links TRBV6-6 to TRBJ2-3; 7 positions agree with TRBD1. Germline V gives CDR1 MNHNY, CDR2 SVGAGI (reference sequence). The V segment lost 6 bases and the J segment 1 base; nucleotides outside the gene matches: 7. The CDR3 length is 15 residues. In nucleotides, the CDR3 is TGTGCCAGCAGCTCAGACAGGGTCGGCACAGATACGCAGTATTTT. Encoded protein: CASSSDRVGTDTQYF.

The J gene is TRBJ2-7, the V gene TRBV6-5; 12 positions match TRBD2. Per germline, CDR1 MNHEY and CDR2 SVGAGI. The CDR3 loop spans 15 amino acids. V shed 2 bases and J 6 bases; nucleotides not matched to a gene: 5. CDR3 residues: CASSYVSSGRGEQYF. In nucleotides, the CDR3 is TGTGCCAGCAGTTACGTTTCTAGCGGGAGGGGCGAGCAGTACTTC.

Relative to its sample, this clone is medium-sized. Other DNA sequences in the sample encode the same CDR3. V usage is TRBV11-2 and J usage is TRBJ1-2, with TRBD1 matching over 7 bases. V trimming: 5 bases; J trimming: 3 bases; junction bases outside the gene matches: 3. The CDR3 is 13 residues long. Germline V gene lookup returns CDR1 SGHAT and CDR2 FQNNGV. In DNA, the CDR3 is TGTGCCAGCAGCCCAGGACAGGACTATGGCTACACCTTC. Protein product: CASSPGQDYGYTF.

V usage is TRBV5-6 and J usage is TRBJ1-2; D is unclear. The germline gives CDR1 SGHDT, CDR2 YYEEEE. V was trimmed by 4 bases and J by 5 bases, leaving 12 bases between them. CDR3 length: 13 amino acids. The chain's CDR3 is CASSHTADYGYTF. The CDR3 nucleotides read TGTGCCAGCAGCCATACAGCAGATTATGGCTACACCTTC.

This sequence joins TRBV30 and TRBJ2-3; 10 nucleotides match TRBD2. CDR3 length: 16 residues. Per germline, CDR1 GTSNPN and CDR2 SVGIG (reference sequence). The junction had 7 bases not matched to a gene; V was cut back by 1 base and J by 3 bases. CDR3 sequence (DNA): TGTGCCTGGAGTGGGACTAGCGGCTACGGTACAGATACGCAGTATTTT. This codes for CAWSGTSGYGTDTQYF.

This chain links TRBV4-1 with TRBJ1-1; possibly TRBD1 for D (6 bases). CDR3 length: 11 amino acids. CDR1 is MGHRA and CDR2 is YSYEKL in the germline V gene. Deletions cut 6 bases from V and 5 bases from J, with 7 bases between. DNA for the CDR3: TGCGCCAGCAGACAGGGTACTGAAGCTTTCTTT. Residues: CASRQGTEAFF.

J is TRBJ1-5 and V is TRBV6-6; D is unresolved. The CDR3 loop spans 13 amino acids. The germline CDR1 and CDR2 sequences are MNHNY and SVGAGI (reference sequence). V lost 0 bases to trimming and J lost 7 bases, with 7 bases between them. This CDR3 reads CASSYSGIQPQHF. The CDR3 coding sequence is TGTGCCAGCAGTTACTCGGGAATCCAGCCCCAGCATTTT.

This rearrangement joins TRBV5-6 to TRBJ1-2, with TRBD1 matching 8 bases. Germline trimming cut 2 bases from V and 4 bases from J; bases unmatched to any gene: 10. There are 16 residues in the CDR3. Germline CDR1 reads SGHDT; CDR2 reads YYEEEE. The CDR3 DNA sequence: TGTGCCAGCAGCTTACGGGGACAGGCCGATCTCTATGGCTACACCTTC. It encodes CASSLRGQADLYGYTF.

The rearrangement links TRBV5-1 to TRBJ2-2; D is possibly TRBD2 (5 bases). Per the germline V gene, CDR1 is SGHRS and CDR2 is YFSETQ. Trimming cost V 5 bases and J 4 bases, with 15 bases left between them. The CDR3 covers 15 residues. As DNA, the CDR3 is TGCGCCAGCAGAGGTGGGCCAGGAGGCACCGGGGAGCTGTTTTTT. Its protein product is CASRGGPGGTGELFF.

The chain has TRBV5-1 and TRBJ1-1; tentatively, D is TRBD1 (5 bases). Germline loops: CDR1 SGHRS, CDR2 YFSETQ. The CDR3 covers 14 residues. Between the trimmed V and J ends, which lost 2 bases and 3 bases, there was a span of 11 bases. CDR3 DNA: TGCGCCAGCAGCTTCAGGGTTTCGGACACTGAAGCTTTCTTT. Protein: CASSFRVSDTEAFF.

The V and J genes are TRBV6-6 and TRBJ2-2; D is ambiguous. Germline V CDR1 and CDR2: MNHNY, SVGAGI (reference sequence). The V and J ends lost 10 bases and 1 base respectively, with 7 bases between them. The CDR3 length is 12 residues. The CDR3 bases are TGTGCCATAGACGGGAACACCGGGGAGCTGTTTTTT. The encoded protein is CAIDGNTGELFF.

This chain uses TRBV5-1 with TRBJ2-1, with D uncertain. V was trimmed by 3 bases and J by 9 bases, leaving 19 bases between them. Germline V lookup: CDR1 SGHRS, CDR2 YFSETQ. The CDR3 runs 15 residues. CDR3 protein: CASSSRSSAPGEQFF. CDR3 DNA sequence: TGCGCCAGCAGCTCCCGCTCCTCGGCCCCCGGTGAGCAGTTCTTC. Using reference TRBV5-1 and TRBJ2-1 for the parts outside the CDR3, the full variable domain is KAGVTQTPRYLIKTRGQQVTLSCSPISGHRSVSWYQQTPGQGLQFLFEYFSETQRNKGNFPGRFSGRQFSNSRSEMNVSTLELGDSALYLCASSSRSSAPGEQFFGPGTRLTVL.

This CDR3 is CAIQIGDEKNIQYF. CDR3 DNA: TGTGCCATCCAAATTGGGGACGAGAAAAACATTCAGTACTTC. This chain joins TRBV6-6 and TRBJ2-4; D is tentatively TRBD1 or TRBD2 (5 bases each). CDR1 is MNHNY, CDR2 SVGAGI, per germline (reference sequence). V dropped 10 bases and J dropped 4 bases, with 17 bases sitting between them. The CDR3 has 14 amino acids.

The chain combines TRBV10-3 with TRBJ1-3, with D unresolved. The CDR3 contains 16 residues. Germline V gene data show CDR1 as ENHRY and CDR2 as SYGVKD. Trimming took 0 bases from V and 2 from J, leaving 11 bases between them. DNA for the CDR3: TGTGCCATCAGTGAGTCGTCGGGGAGTACTGGAAACACCATATATTTT. It encodes CAISESSGSTGNTIYF.